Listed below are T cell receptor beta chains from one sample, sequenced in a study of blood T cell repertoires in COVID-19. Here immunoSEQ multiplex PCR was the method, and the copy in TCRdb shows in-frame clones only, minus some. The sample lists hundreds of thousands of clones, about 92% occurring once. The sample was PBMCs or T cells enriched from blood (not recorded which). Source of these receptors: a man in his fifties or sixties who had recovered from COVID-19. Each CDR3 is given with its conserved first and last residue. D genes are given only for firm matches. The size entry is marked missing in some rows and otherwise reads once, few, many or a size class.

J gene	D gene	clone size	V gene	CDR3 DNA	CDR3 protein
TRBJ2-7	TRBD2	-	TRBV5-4	TGTGCCAGCAGCTCGGGGGGGACTTCGCACTACGAGCAGTACTTC	CASSSGGTSHYEQYF
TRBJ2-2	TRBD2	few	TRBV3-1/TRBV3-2	TGTGCCAGCAGACAAACTAGCGGCACCGGGGAGCTGTTTTTT	CASRQTSGTGELFF
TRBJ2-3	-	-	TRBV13	TGTGCCAGCAGCTTAGCCGGGGCAGATACGCAGTATTTT	CASSLAGADTQYF
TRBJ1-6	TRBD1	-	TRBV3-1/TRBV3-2	TGTGCCAGCAGCCAAGGACAGGGGCCCTTCTACTTT	CASSQGQGPFYF
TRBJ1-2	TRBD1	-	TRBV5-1	TGCGCCAGCAGCTTGGGTACGACAGGGGGCAGCGGCTACACCTTC	CASSLGTTGGSGYTF
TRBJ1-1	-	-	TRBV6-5	TGTGCCAGCAGTTACGGCACAGGGACGAACACTGAAGCTTTCTTT	CASSYGTGTNTEAFF
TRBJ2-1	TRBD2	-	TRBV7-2	TGTGCCAGCAGCTTCCGGGGAAGCGGGGGAACTCGGGAGATAAATGAGCAGTTCTTC	CASSFRGSGGTREINEQFF
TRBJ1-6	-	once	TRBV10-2	TGCGCCAGCGGGAGGGGTTATAATTCACCCCTCCACTTT	CASGRGYNSPLHF
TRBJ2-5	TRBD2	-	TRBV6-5	TGTGCCAGCAGTTACTCACTAGCGGGAGGGCCGGAGACCCAGTACTTC	CASSYSLAGGPETQYF
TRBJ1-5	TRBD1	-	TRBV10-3	TGTGCCATCAGTGCGGGACAGGGTGAAGGGCAGCCCCAGCATTTT	CAISAGQGEGQPQHF
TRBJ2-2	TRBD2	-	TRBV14	TGTGCCAGCAGCGACACCCTAGCGGGAGTAATCACCGGGGAGCTGTTTTTT	CASSDTLAGVITGELFF
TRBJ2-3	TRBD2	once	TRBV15	TGTGCCACCAGCACCGCTAGCGGGGGTTCTGATACGCAGTATTTT	CATSTASGGSDTQYF
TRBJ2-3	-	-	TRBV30	TGTGGCGGGGCGGGGAACACAGATACGCAGTATTTT	CGGAGNTDTQYF
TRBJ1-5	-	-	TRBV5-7	TGTGCAAACGGCTCGGGGTTTAGCAATCAGCCCCAGCATTTT	CANGSGFSNQPQHF
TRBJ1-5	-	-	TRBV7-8	TGTGCCAGCAGCTCTTACATATCCTTACAGGGCCGGCAGCCCCAGCATTTT	CASSSYISLQGRQPQHF
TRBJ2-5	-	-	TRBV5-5	TGTGCCAGCAGCTACCACCTACAAGAGACCCAGTACTTC	CASSYHLQETQYF